These 21 T cell receptor beta chains originate from one sample sequenced in a study of blood T cells in healthy people across ages. Alongside a J-beta primer mix, a sample-barcoded 5' primer served in a second PCR lasting roughly 7 to 11 cycles. TCRdb redid the calling of the 5' RACE reads with MiXCR, one entry per CDR3 protein. The sample has around 1,000,000 distinct CDR3 sequences, 35% to 40% seen once. Sequenced: blood. Receptor source: a man aged 18-30 years in good health.

As regards this clonotype: A much larger clone sits a single nucleotide away, making a read error possible. V usage is TRBV4-3 and J usage is TRBJ2-5; possible D gene TRBD2, 6 bases. CDR3 size: 15 residues. Germline V gene lookup returns CDR1 LGHNA and CDR2 YSLEER. CDR3 sequence (DNA): TGCGCCAGCAACCAAGAACTAGCCTACCAAGAGACCCAGTACTTC. Its protein is CASNQELAYQETQYF.

This clonotype has a handful of counts. The V call is TRBV27, the J call TRBJ1-1; D is uncertain. V dropped 5 bases and J dropped 4 bases, with 11 bases sitting between them. Germline V gene sequence: CDR1 MNHEY, CDR2 SMNVEV (reference sequence). CDR3 length: 13 residues. Here the CDR3 reads CASSTVWGTEAFF. DNA for the CDR3: TGTGCCAGCAGTACCGTTTGGGGCACTGAAGCTTTCTTT.

This clonotype was seen a few times. This chain joins TRBV5-5 and TRBJ2-1; no reliable D call. There are 16 residues in the CDR3. CDR1 SGHKS and CDR2 YYEKEE come from the germline V gene (reference sequence). Trimming stripped 0 bases from V and 7 bases from J, with 17 bases between. CDR3 nucleotide sequence: TGTGCCAGCAGCTTGGACCGACTCCCTAGGTGGAATGAGCAGTTCTTC. Translation gives CASSLDRLPRWNEQFF.

The genes are TRBV2 and TRBJ2-5; D remains unclear. In germline, CDR1 is SNHLY, CDR2 FYNNEI. The CDR3 length is 13 residues. V lost 2 bases and J 11 bases, leaving 15 bases between the germline ends. The CDR3 DNA sequence: TGTGCCAGCAGTGAAAGACTCAACGATGAGCAGTACTTC. Its protein is CASSERLNDEQYF. Variable domain in full (rest from reference TRBV2 and TRBJ2-5): EPEVTQTPSHQVTQMGQEVILRCVPISNHLYFYWYRQILGQKVEFLVSFYNNEISEKSEIFDDQFSVERPDGSNFTLKIRSTKLEDSAMYFCASSERLNDEQYFGPGTRLLVL.

The chain is built from TRBV3-1 and TRBJ2-3; 8 positions agree with TRBD2. The CDR3 has 16 amino acids. CDR1 is LGHDT, CDR2 YNNKEL, per germline (reference sequence). The J segment lost 6 bases and the V segment lost 3 bases, leaving 11 bases of the junction unmatched. In nucleotides, the CDR3 is TGTGCCAGCAGCCAGTTCGTAGCGGGGAGTACGGATACGCAGTATTTT. Amino acids: CASSQFVAGSTDTQYF.

To note about this clonotype: A read error may account for a junction end that differs from germline. The J gene is TRBJ1-2, the V gene TRBV5-1; 8 nucleotides match TRBD1. Germline V gives CDR1 SGHRS, CDR2 YFSETQ. The length of the CDR3 is 15 residues. The CDR3 protein is CASSLGQGPPDGCTF. In DNA form, the CDR3 reads TGCGCCAGCAGCTTGGGACAGGGGCCGCCCGATGGCTGCACCTTC.

The chain couples TRBV18 to TRBJ2-3; D possibly matches TRBD1 or TRBD2 (5 bases each). This CDR3 has 16 residues. Deletions cut 3 bases from V and 6 bases from J, with 19 bases between. CDR1 and CDR2 (germline): KGHSH, LQKENI. The CDR3 DNA reads as TGTGCCAGCTCACCTGACACTGCCCTTGAGGGGGATACGCAGTATTTT. It encodes CASSPDTALEGDTQYF.

Concerning this clonotype: A much larger clone sits a single nucleotide away, making a read error possible. The J gene is TRBJ1-2, the V gene TRBV5-4; D ambiguous. V gave up 4 bases and J gave up 4 bases, with 11 bases separating them. The CDR3 sequence is 13 residues long. Germline CDR1 is SGHNT and CDR2 is YYREEE (reference sequence). CDR3 coding DNA: TGTGCCAGCAGCCCGACACCATCCTATGGCTACACCTTC. Its translation is CASSPTPSYGYTF.

V and J are TRBV6-2 or TRBV6-3 and TRBJ2-7; D gene uncertain. There are 13 residues in the CDR3. Germline CDR1 MNHEY, CDR2 SVGEGT. The V gene lost 4 bases and the J gene lost 6 bases, with 13 bases spanning the gap. The CDR3 spells CASSLSRPFEQYF. The CDR3 DNA follows: TGTGCCAGCAGTTTGAGCAGGCCTTTCGAGCAGTACTTC.

The rearrangement uses TRBV3-1 and TRBJ1-3, with D unresolved. The CDR3 is 14 amino acids. V was cut by 0 bases and J by 4 bases, with 7 bases left in between. Germline V gene sequence: CDR1 LGHDT, CDR2 YNNKEL (reference sequence). CDR3 nucleotides: TGTGCCAGCAGCCAAGAAGTCTACGGAAACACCATATATTTT. Protein product: CASSQEVYGNTIYF.

DNA for the CDR3: TGCAGTGCGCCCGCAAGACTAGCGGGAGAGTTCACAGATACGCAGTATTTT. It yields the protein CSAPARLAGEFTDTQYF. The chain joins TRBV20-1 to TRBJ2-3; 12 bases match TRBD2. The CDR3 is 17 residues long. Germline CDR1 and CDR2: DFQATT and SNEGSKA (reference sequence). Unmatched junction bases numbered 12, after V lost 6 bases and J lost 2 bases.

The chain is built from TRBV4-1 and TRBJ1-1; possibly TRBD1 for D (6 bases). V lost 0 bases to trimming and J lost 4 bases, with 12 bases between them. The CDR3 is 15 amino acids. Germline-derived CDR1 and CDR2 are MGHRA and YSYEKL. The CDR3 region has the DNA TGCGCCAGCAGCCAAGATATTAGGGACACCACTGAAGCTTTCTTT. Its protein is CASSQDIRDTTEAFF.

This clonotype was seen more than once but under ten times. The rearrangement joins TRBV20-1 to TRBJ2-1; D is possibly TRBD1 (6 bases). The J call may be incorrect, as the DNA end agrees better with TRBJ2-7. The CDR3 loop spans 15 amino acids. Per the germline V gene, CDR1 is DFQATT and CDR2 is SNEGSKA (reference sequence). The CDR3 DNA is TGCAGTGCCACAAACGGTAGGACAGCATACAATGAGCAGTACTTC. Protein sequence: CSATNGRTAYNEQYF.

This clonotype was counted at least ten times. V usage is TRBV10-3 and J usage is TRBJ1-6; D is unresolved. Germline loops: CDR1 ENHRY, CDR2 SYGVKD. CDR3 length equals 14 residues. Trimming removed 8 bases at V and 7 bases at J, with 15 bases between. The CDR3 loop reads CAIQQARENSPLHF. CDR3 nucleotides: TGTGCCATCCAGCAGGCGAGGGAAAATTCACCCCTCCACTTT.

Regarding this clonotype: Sequence at one end of the junction differs from germline and may be a read error. The V gene is TRBV7-8, the J gene TRBJ1-2; 9 bases are a match to TRBD1. Germline V gene lookup returns CDR1 SGHVS and CDR2 FQNEAQ. This CDR3 is built from 15 residues. The CDR3 here is CANSLESTGGYGYTF. The CDR3 DNA sequence: TGTGCCAACAGCTTAGAATCGACAGGGGGCTATGGCTACACCTTC.

This clonotype was observed many times. This chain connects TRBV27 to TRBJ2-3, with 11 nucleotides matching TRBD2. CDR3 length: 16 amino acids. The trim removed 4 bases at V and 3 bases at J, leaving 6 bases unmatched. Germline values: CDR1 MNHEY, CDR2 SMNVEV (reference sequence). This CDR3 is CASSSPGTSGTDTQYF. Here the CDR3 DNA reads TGTGCCAGCAGTTCACCCGGGACTAGCGGAACAGATACGCAGTATTTT.

The sample holds a few counts of this clonotype. The chain employs TRBV20-1 and TRBJ1-1; D unclear. Germline CDR1 and CDR2: DFQATT and SNEGSKA (reference sequence). The CDR3 sequence is 10 residues long. Between the trimmed V and J ends, which lost 3 bases and 4 bases, there was a span of 3 bases. CDR3 DNA: TGCAGTGCTAGCCCCACTGAAGCTTTCTTT. Translating it yields CSASPTEAFF.

The rearrangement links TRBV7-2 to TRBJ1-5; D is uncertain. The CDR3 consists of 16 residues. In germline, CDR1 is SGHTA, CDR2 FQGNSA. V lost 0 bases and J 1 base, leaving 10 bases between the germline ends. In nucleotides, the CDR3 is TGTGCCAGCAGCTTAGCAGGGTTGAACAGCAATCAGCCCCAGCATTTT. The encoded protein is CASSLAGLNSNQPQHF.

The genes are TRBV20-1 and TRBJ2-3; tentative D call: TRBD1 (8 bases). The CDR3 sequence is 14 residues long. CDR1 is DFQATT and CDR2 is SNEGSKA in the germline V gene (reference sequence). Trimming left V 5 bases short and J 2 bases short, with 14 bases between. CDR3 amino acids: CSAGGGQATDTQYF. The CDR3 coding sequence is TGCAGTGCTGGGGGGGGACAGGCCACAGATACGCAGTATTTT.

The chain couples TRBV12-3 or TRBV12-4 to TRBJ2-3, with D perhaps matching TRBD2 (6 bases). The CDR3 extends over 14 amino acids. V was trimmed by 7 bases and J by 6 bases, leaving 17 bases between them. CDR3 sequence (DNA): TGTGCCAGCACGGCAGGAGGGAGCGTGGATACGCAGTATTTT. Translated, it gives CASTAGGSVDTQYF.

J is TRBJ1-1 and V is TRBV4-2; D unclear. The CDR3 is made up of 16 amino acids. The germline CDR1 and CDR2 sequences are LGHNA and YNFKEQ. V lost 4 bases, J lost 2 bases, and 17 bases lay in between. This CDR3 is CASSPARSQINTEAFF. The CDR3 nucleotides read TGTGCCAGCAGCCCAGCCCGGAGCCAGATAAACACTGAAGCTTTCTTT.